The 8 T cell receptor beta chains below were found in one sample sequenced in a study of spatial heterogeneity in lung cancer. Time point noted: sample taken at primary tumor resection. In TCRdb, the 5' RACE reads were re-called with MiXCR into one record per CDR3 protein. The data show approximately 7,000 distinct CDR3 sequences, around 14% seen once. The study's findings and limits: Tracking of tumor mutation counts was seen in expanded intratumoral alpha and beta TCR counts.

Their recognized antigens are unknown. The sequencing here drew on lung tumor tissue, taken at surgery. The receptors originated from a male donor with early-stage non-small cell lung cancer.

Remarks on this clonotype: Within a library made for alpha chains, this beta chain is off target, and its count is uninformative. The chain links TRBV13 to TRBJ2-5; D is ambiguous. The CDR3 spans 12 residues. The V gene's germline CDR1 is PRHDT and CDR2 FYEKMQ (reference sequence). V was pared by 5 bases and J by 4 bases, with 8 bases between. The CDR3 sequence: CASSKYRETQYF. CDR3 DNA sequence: TGTGCCAGCAGCAAGTATAGAGAGACCCAGTACTTC.

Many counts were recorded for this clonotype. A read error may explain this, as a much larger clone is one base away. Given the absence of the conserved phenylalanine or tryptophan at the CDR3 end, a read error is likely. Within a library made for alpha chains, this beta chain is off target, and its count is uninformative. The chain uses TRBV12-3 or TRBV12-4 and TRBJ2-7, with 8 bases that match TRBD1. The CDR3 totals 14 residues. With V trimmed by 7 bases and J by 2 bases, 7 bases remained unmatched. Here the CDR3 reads CASINRDRPYEQYS. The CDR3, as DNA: TGTGCCAGCATTAACCGGGACAGGCCCTACGAGCAGTACTCC.

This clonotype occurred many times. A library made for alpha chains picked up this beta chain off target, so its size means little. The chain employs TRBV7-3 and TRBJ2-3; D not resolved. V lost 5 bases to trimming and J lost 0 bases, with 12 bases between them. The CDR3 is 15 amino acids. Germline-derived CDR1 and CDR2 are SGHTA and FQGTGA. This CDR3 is CASSPGYLSTDTQYF. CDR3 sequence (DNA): TGTGCCAGCAGCCCGGGCTACCTCAGCACAGATACGCAGTATTTT.

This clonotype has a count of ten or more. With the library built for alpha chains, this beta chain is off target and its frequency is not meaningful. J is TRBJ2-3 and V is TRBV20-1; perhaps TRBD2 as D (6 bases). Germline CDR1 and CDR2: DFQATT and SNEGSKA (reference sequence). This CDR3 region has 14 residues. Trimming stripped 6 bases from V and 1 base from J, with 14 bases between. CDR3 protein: CSAHSGGGTDTQYF. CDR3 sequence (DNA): TGCAGTGCCCACTCCGGGGGTGGCACAGATACGCAGTATTTT.

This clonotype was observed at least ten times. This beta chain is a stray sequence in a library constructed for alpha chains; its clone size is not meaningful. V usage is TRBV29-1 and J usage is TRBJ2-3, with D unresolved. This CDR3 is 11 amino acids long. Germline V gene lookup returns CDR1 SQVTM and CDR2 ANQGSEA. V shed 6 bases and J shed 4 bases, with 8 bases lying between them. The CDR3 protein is CSVADPDTQYF. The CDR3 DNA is TGCAGCGTGGCAGACCCAGATACGCAGTATTTT.

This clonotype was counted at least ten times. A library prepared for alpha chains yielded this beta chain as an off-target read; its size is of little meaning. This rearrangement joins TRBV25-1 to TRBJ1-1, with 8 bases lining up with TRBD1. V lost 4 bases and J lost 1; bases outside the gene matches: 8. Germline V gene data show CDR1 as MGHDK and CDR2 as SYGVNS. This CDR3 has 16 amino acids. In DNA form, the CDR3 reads TGTGCCAGCAGTGTACTAATAGGACAGGGGAACACTGAAGCTTTCTTT. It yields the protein CASSVLIGQGNTEAFF. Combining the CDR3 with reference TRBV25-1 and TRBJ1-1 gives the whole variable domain EADIYQTPRYLVIGTGKKITLECSQTMGHDKMYWYQQDPGMELHLIHYSYGVNSTEKGDLSSESTVSRIRTEHFPLTLESARPSHTSQYLCASSVLIGQGNTEAFFGQGTRLTVV.

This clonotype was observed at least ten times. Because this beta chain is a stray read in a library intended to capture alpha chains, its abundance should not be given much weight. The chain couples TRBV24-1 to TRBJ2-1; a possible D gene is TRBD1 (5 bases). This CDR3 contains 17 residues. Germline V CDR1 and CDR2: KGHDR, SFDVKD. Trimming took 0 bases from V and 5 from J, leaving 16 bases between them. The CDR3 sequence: CATSDLRPGRAHNEQFF. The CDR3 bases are TGTGCCACCAGTGATTTGAGGCCAGGGCGAGCCCACAATGAGCAGTTCTTC.

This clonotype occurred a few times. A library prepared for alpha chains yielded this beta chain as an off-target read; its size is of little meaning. In nucleotides, the CDR3 is TGTGCCAGCAGCTTAACAGGGTCATCTCAGCCCCAGCATTTT. Its translation is CASSLTGSSQPQHF. The V and J genes are TRBV11-1 and TRBJ1-5, with D possibly matching TRBD1 (6 bases). Germline lookup yields CDR1 SGHAT and CDR2 FQDESV (reference sequence). V gave up 2 bases and J gave up 6 bases, with 11 bases separating them. The CDR3 totals 14 residues. The entire variable domain, with the rest obtained from reference TRBV11-1 and TRBJ1-5, is as follows: EAEVAQSPRYKITEKSQAVAFWCDPISGHATLYWYRQILGQGPELLVQFQDESVVDDSQLPKDRFSAERLKGVDSTLKIQPAELGDSAMYLCASSLTGSSQPQHFGDGTRLSIL.